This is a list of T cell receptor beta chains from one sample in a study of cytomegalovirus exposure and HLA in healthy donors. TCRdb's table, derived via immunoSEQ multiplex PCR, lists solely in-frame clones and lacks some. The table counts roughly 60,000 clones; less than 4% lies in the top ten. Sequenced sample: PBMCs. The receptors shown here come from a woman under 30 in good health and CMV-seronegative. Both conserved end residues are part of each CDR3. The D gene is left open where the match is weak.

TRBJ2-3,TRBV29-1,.,CSAGFTVLADTQYF,TGCAGCGCCGGTTTTACAGTTCTTGCCGATACGCAGTATTTT
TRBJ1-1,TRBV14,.,CASSQGRVTEAFF,TGTGCCAGCAGCCAGGGCAGGGTCACTGAAGCTTTCTTT
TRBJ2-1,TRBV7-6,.,CASSPGEREQFF,TGTGCCAGCAGCCCAGGGGAACGGGAGCAGTTCTTC
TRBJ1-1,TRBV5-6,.,CASSFGGVGTEAFF,TGTGCCAGCAGCTTTGGGGGGGTAGGGACTGAAGCTTTCTTT
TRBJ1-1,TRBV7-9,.,CASKEGDTEAFF,TGTGCCAGCAAAGAAGGGGACACTGAAGCTTTCTTT
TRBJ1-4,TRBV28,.,CASSPFGGWEKLFF,TGTGCCAGCAGTCCTTTTGGCGGGTGGGAAAAACTGTTTTTT
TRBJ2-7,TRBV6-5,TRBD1,CASSYQTGGPYEQYF,TGTGCCAGCAGTTATCAAACAGGGGGTCCCTACGAGCAGTACTTC
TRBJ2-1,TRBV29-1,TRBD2,CSVVGTTDNEQFF,TGCAGCGTTGTCGGGACTACAGACAATGAGCAGTTCTTC
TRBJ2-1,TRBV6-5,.,CASSYRVANDEQFF,TGTGCCAGCAGTTACCGGGTAGCTAACGATGAGCAGTTCTTC
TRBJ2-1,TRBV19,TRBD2,CASRTSGFYNEQFF,TGTGCCAGCAGAACTAGCGGGTTCTACAATGAGCAGTTCTTC
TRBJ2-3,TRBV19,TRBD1,CASSMDRRSDTQYF,TGTGCCAGTAGTATGGACAGGAGATCAGATACGCAGTATTTT
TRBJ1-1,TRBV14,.,CASSQDLVNTEAFF,TGTGCCAGCAGCCAAGATCTCGTGAACACTGAAGCTTTCTTT
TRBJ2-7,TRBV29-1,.,CSVEDNTNSYEQYF,TGCAGCGTTGAAGATAACACAAACTCCTACGAGCAGTACTTC
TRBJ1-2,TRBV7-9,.,CASTLSVGYTF,TGTGCCAGCACCCTATCGGTGGGCTACACCTTC
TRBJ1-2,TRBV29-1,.,CSVEQAPNYGYTF,TGCAGCGTCGAACAGGCGCCAAACTATGGCTACACCTTC
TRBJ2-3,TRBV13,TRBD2,CASSLASGGSADTQYF,TGTGCCAGCAGCCTCGCTAGCGGGGGGTCTGCAGATACGCAGTATTTT
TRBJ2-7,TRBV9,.,CASSPFPHYEQYF,TGTGCCAGCAGCCCATTCCCCCATTACGAGCAGTACTTC
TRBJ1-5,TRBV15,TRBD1,CATSRTGDGQPQHF,TGTGCCACCAGCAGAACAGGGGACGGTCAGCCCCAGCATTTT
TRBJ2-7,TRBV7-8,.,CASSLVAVPAYEQYF,TGTGCCAGCAGCTTAGTGGCGGTTCCCGCCTACGAGCAGTACTTC
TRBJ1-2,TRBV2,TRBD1,CALMEAGGNYGYTF,TGTGCCCTAATGGAGGCAGGGGGCAACTATGGCTACACCTTC
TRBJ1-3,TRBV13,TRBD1,CASSLRLTGVGNTIYF,TGTGCCAGCAGCCTCCGTCTGACAGGGGTTGGAAACACCATATATTTT
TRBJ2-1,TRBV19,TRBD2,CATRAGGGNEQFF,TGTGCCACCCGGGCGGGGGGAGGCAATGAGCAGTTCTTC
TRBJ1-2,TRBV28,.,CASSSQGYYGYTF,TGTGCCAGCAGTTCACAGGGTTACTATGGCTACACCTTC